The clone carrying this TCR beta chain is judged medium-sized (0.01 to 0.1%). No antigen is known for it. The sample comes from a study of somatic mutations in cytotoxic T cells in rheumatoid arthritis. There are 12 residues in the CDR3. Germline CDR1 reads MNHEY; CDR2 reads SMNVEV (reference sequence). With 6 bases removed from V and 0 bases from J, the gap between germline ends came to 5 bases. Study conclusions and caveats: The study found CD8+ clonality increased with age in rheumatoid arthritis patients, not healthy controls. Any difference in CD8+ T-cell clonality between patients who had rheumatoid arthritis and healthy controls who were age-matched was not statistically significant.

The assay was immunoSEQ multiplex PCR, and TCRdb's table has in-frame clones only and misses some. The table lists under 15,000 clones, around 68% of them singletons, with 9% to 10% in the top ten. This chain connects TRBV27 to TRBJ1-1; unclear D gene. The source is an older man in good health. The sample taken for sequencing was CD8+ T cells sorted from blood. CDR3 region: CASSTLNTEAFF. The CDR3 DNA reads as TGTGCCAGCAGCACCCTGAACACTGAAGCTTTCTTT.